The clone carrying this TCR beta chain was picked up a small number of times. Its antigen remains unidentified. CDR3 length: 11 amino acids. Trimming took off 5 bases at V and 6 bases at J, with 9 bases between the two ends. The germline gives CDR1 SGHRS, CDR2 YFSETQ. This record belongs to a study of beta chain features in type 1 diabetes. Since all of the isolated RNA was reverse transcribed, expressed TCRB transcripts were what got sequenced. Sequenced by immunoSEQ multiplex PCR; TCRdb stores in-frame clones only, minus some. Altogether hundreds of thousands of clones are present, about 15% being singletons, with the ten largest covering roughly 6.7%. Study-wide results and caveats: Naive, central memory and Treg TCRB repertoires appeared more alike in patients than in healthy donors. The analysis here could not establish whether HLA type shapes TCRB rearrangement.

The V gene is TRBV5-1, the J gene TRBJ2-7; D is perhaps TRBD2 (6 bases). The sequenced material came from central memory CD4+ T cells from blood. The TCR originated in a man aged 30 to 45 in good health. CDR3 sequence reads: CASREEGEQYF. In DNA form, the CDR3 reads TGCGCCAGCAGGGAGGAGGGCGAGCAGTACTTC.